This T cell receptor beta chain was obtained from a study of cytomegalovirus exposure and HLA in healthy donors. Overall study: Assignment to the Caucasian-associated ancestry cluster applied to approximately 80% of the approximately 360 genotyped donors. Study results and caveats: In all likelihood, a cluster of highly shared sequence variants was a sequencing artifact. Cytomegalovirus-associated status was assigned to some 180 TCR beta chains. Upon later analysis, TCR association rates were observed to vary by HLA locus, being highest for DRB1 and lowest for HLA-C.

A note on this clone: Its antigen is as yet unknown.

Between the trimmed V and J ends, which lost 1 base and 2 bases, there was a span of 6 bases. Germline CDR1 is MNHNS and CDR2 is SASEGT. CDR3 length: 15 residues. The primer mix had 60 Vbeta and 13 Jbeta primers. The assay was immunoSEQ multiplex PCR, and TCRdb's table has in-frame clones only and misses some. The table records over 95,000 clones, 60% to 85% of them present only once. This TCR was sampled from a female donor in good health and CMV-seronegative. Sequences were obtained from PBMCs. The chain is built from TRBV6-1 and TRBJ2-6, with a weak D call TRBD1 (5 bases). This chain's CDR3 is CASSEGTTGANVLTF. In DNA, the CDR3 is TGTGCCAGCAGTGAAGGGACAACTGGGGCCAACGTCCTGACTTTC.